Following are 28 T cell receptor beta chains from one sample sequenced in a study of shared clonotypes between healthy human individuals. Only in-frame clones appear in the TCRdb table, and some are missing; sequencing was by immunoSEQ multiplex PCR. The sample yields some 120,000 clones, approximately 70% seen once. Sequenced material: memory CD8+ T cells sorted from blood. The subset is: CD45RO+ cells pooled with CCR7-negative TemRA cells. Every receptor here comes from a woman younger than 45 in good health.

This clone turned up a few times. The CDR3 here is CASSLGKTYNQPQHF. CDR3 DNA sequence: TGTGCCAGCAGCTTGGGCAAGACCTATAATCAGCCCCAGCATTTT. This chain connects TRBV5-5 to TRBJ1-5, with D hard to call. This CDR3 has 15 residues. The V and J ends lost 0 bases and 4 bases respectively, with 11 bases between them. Looked up from germline, CDR1 is SGHKS and CDR2 is YYEKEE (reference sequence).

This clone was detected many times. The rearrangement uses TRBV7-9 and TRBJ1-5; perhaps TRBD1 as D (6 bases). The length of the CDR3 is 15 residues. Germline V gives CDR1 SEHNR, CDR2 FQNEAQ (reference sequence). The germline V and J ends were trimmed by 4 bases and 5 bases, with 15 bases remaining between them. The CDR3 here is CASSSSEGGDQPQHF. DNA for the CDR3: TGTGCCAGCAGCTCCTCGGAAGGGGGAGATCAGCCCCAGCATTTT.

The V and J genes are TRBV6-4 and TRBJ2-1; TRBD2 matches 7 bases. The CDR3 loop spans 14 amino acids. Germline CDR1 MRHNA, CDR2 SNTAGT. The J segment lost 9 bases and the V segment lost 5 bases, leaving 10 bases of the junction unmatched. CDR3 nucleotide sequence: TGTGCCAGCAGTCTCGCGGGAGATGTTGGTGAGCAGTTCTTC. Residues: CASSLAGDVGEQFF.

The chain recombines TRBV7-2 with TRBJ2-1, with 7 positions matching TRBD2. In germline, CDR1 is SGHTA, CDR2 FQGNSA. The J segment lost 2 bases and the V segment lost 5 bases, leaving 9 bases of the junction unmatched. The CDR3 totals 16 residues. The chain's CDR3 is CASSTSSGATYNEQFF. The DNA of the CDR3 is TGTGCCAGCAGCACATCTAGCGGAGCTACCTACAATGAGCAGTTCTTC.

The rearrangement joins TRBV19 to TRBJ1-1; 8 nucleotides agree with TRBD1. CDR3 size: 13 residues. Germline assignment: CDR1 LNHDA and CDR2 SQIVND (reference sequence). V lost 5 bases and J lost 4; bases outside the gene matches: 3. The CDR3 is CASSSTGGTEAFF. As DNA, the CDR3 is TGTGCCAGTAGTTCAACAGGGGGCACTGAAGCTTTCTTT. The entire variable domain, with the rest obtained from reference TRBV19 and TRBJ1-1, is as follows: DGGITQSPKYLFRKEGQNVTLSCEQNLNHDAMYWYRQDPGQGLRLIYYSQIVNDFQKGDIAEGYSVSREKKESFPLTVTSAQKNPTAFYLCASSSTGGTEAFFGQGTRLTVV.

The CDR3 bases are TGTGCCAGCAGTCCGCCTCGAGGGGGCGGTGGAAACACCATATATTTT. Its translation is CASSPPRGGGGNTIYF. This rearrangement joins TRBV7-9 to TRBJ1-3, with 7 bases aligning to TRBD1. V shed 6 bases, J shed 3 bases, and the junction held 11 bases outside the gene matches. The CDR3 sequence is 16 residues long. Germline CDR1 and CDR2: SEHNR and FQNEAQ (reference sequence).

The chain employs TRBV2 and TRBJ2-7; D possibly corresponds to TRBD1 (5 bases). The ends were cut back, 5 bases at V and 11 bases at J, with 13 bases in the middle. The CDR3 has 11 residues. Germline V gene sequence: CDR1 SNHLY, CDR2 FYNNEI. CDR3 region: CASSQMAGKYF. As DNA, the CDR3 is TGTGCCAGCAGTCAAATGGCAGGGAAGTACTTC.

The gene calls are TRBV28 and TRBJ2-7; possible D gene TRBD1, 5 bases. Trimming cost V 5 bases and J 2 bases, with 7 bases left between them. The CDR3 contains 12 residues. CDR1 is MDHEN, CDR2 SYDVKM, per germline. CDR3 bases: TGTGCCAGCAGTAGACAGACCTACGAGCAGTACTTC. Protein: CASSRQTYEQYF.

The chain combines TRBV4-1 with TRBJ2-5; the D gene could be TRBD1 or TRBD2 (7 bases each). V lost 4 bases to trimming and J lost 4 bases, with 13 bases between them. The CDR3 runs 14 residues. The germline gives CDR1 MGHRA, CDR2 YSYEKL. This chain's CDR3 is CASSRTGEGETQYF. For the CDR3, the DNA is TGCGCCAGCAGCCGAACAGGGGAGGGAGAGACCCAGTACTTC.

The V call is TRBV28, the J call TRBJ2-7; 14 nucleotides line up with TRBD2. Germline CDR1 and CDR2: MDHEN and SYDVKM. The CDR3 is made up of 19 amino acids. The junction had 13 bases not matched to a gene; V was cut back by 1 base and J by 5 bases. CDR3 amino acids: CASSLFGTGTSGRSHEQYF. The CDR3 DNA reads TGTGCCAGCAGTTTATTTGGGACAGGGACTAGCGGGAGATCCCACGAGCAGTACTTC.

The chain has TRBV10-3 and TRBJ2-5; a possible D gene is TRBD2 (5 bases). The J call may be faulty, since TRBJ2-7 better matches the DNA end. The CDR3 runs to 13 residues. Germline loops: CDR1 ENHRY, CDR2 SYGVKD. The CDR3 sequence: CAISDPLRDEQYF. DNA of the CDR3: TGTGCCATCAGTGATCCTCTGCGGGACGAGCAGTACTTC.

CDR3 residues: CASSEGEVFWPQHF. CDR3 nucleotides: TGTGCCAGCAGTGAAGGTGAGGTCTTTTGGCCCCAGCATTTT. The gene calls are TRBV6-1 and TRBJ1-5, with unresolved D. The CDR3 is 14 amino acids. Germline CDR1 reads MNHNS; CDR2 reads SASEGT. The V end lost 1 base, the J end lost 9 bases, and 13 bases lay between the germline ends.

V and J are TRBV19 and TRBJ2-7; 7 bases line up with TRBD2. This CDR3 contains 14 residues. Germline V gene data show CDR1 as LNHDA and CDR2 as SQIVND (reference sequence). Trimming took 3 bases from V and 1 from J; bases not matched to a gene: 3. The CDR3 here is CASSMRGRSYEQYF. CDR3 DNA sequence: TGTGCCAGTAGTATGCGGGGGAGATCCTACGAGCAGTACTTC.

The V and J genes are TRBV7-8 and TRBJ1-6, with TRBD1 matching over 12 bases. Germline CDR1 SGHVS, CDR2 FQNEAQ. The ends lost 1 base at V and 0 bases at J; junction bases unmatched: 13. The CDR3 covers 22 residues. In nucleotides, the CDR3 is TGTGCCAGCAGCTTAGATCCGGGACAGGGGGCCCTAGCGAGCTCCTATAATTCACCCCTCCACTTT. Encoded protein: CASSLDPGQGALASSYNSPLHF.

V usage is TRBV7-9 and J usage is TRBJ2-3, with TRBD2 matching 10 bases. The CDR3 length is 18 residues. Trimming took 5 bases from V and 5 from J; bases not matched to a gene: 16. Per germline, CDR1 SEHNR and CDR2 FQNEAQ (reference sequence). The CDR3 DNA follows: TGTGCCAGCAGCCCCTCGACGATACTAGCGGGATGGATAGATACGCAGTATTTT. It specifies CASSPSTILAGWIDTQYF.

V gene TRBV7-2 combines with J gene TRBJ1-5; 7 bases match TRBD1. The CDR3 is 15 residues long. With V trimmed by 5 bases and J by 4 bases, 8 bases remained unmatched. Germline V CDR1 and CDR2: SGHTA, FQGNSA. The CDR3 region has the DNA TGTGCCAGCAGCCCTGACAGGGCCCTTAATCAGCCCCAGCATTTT. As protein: CASSPDRALNQPQHF.

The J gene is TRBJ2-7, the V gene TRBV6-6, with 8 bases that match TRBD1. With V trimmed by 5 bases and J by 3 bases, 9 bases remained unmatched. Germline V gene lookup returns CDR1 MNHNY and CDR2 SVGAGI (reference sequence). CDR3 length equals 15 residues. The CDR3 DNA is TGTGCCAGCAGTCGAGAAAGGACAGGGTACTACGAGCAGTACTTC. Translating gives CASSRERTGYYEQYF.

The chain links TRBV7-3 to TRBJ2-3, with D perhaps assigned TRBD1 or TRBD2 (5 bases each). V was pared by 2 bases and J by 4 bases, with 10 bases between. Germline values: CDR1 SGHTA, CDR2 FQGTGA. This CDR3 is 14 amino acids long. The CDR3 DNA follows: TGTGCCAGCAGCTTAGTCGGGACGGCAGATACGCAGTATTTT. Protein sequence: CASSLVGTADTQYF.

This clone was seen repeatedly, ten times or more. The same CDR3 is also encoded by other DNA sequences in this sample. The CDR3 is CASRGVGNQPQHF. The CDR3 coding sequence is TGTGCCAGCAGGGGGGTGGGGAATCAGCCCCAGCATTTT. The chain recombines TRBV6-5 with TRBJ1-5, with a tentative D call TRBD1 (5 bases). This CDR3 spans 13 amino acids. V was shortened by 6 bases and J by 4 bases, with 10 bases between the two germline ends. Germline V gene lookup returns CDR1 MNHEY and CDR2 SVGAGI.

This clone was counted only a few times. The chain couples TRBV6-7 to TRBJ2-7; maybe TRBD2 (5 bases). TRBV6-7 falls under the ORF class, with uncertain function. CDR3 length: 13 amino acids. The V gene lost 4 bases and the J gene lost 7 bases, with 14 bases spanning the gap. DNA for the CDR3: TGTGCCAGCAGTTCCGGACTTCTCGGGGAGCAGTACTTC. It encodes CASSSGLLGEQYF.

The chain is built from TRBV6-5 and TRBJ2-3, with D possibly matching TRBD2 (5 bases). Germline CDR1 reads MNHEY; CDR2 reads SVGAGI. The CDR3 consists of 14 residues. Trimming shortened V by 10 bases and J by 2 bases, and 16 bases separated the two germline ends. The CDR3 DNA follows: TGTGCCACCCAACTAGGTGGGGTCACAGATACGCAGTATTTT. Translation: CATQLGGVTDTQYF.

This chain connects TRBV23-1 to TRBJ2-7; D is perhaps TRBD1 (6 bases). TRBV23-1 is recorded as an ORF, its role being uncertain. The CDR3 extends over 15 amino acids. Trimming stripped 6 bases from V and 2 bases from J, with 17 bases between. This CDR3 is CASSPVGDKTYEQYF. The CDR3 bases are TGCGCCAGCAGCCCCGTCGGGGACAAAACCTACGAGCAGTACTTC.

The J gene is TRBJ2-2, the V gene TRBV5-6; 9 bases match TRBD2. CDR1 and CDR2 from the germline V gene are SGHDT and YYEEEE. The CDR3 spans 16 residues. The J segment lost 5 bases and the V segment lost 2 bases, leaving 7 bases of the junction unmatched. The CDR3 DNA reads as TGTGCCAGCAGCTTTAGGAGCGGGAGGTTTACCGGGGAGCTGTTTTTT. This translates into CASSFRSGRFTGELFF.

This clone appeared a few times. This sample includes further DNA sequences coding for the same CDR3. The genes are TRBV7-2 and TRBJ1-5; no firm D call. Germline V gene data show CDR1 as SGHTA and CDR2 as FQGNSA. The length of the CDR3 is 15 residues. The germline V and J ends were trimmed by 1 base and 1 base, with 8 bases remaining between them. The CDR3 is CASSLDTLSNQPQHF. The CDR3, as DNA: TGTGCCAGCAGCTTAGACACCTTAAGCAATCAGCCCCAGCATTTT.

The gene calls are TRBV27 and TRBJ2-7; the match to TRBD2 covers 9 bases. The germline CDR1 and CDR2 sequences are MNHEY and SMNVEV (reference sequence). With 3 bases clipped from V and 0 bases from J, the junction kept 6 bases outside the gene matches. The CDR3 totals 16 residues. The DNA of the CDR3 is TGTGCCAGCAGTTTGCTAGCGGGACTTAGCTCCTACGAGCAGTACTTC. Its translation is CASSLLAGLSSYEQYF.

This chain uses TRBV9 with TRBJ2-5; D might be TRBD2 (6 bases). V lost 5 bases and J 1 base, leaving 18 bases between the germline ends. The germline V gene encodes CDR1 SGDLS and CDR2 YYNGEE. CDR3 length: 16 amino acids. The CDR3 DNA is TGTGCCAGCAGTGGGGATAGCGGAGCGTTCCAAGAGACCCAGTACTTC. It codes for CASSGDSGAFQETQYF.

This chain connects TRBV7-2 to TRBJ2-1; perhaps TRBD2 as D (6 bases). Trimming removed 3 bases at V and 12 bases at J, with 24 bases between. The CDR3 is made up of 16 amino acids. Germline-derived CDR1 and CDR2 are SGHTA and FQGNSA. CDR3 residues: CASSFLPSAITGGQFF. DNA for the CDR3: TGTGCCAGCAGCTTCTTGCCTAGCGCAATCACGGGTGGGCAGTTCTTC.

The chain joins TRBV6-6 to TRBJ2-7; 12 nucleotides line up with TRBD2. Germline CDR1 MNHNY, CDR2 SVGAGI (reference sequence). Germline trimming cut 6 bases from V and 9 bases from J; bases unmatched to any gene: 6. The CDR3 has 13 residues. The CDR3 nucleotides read TGTGCCAGCAGCTGGGGGACTAGCGGGCTGCAGTACTTC. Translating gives CASSWGTSGLQYF.